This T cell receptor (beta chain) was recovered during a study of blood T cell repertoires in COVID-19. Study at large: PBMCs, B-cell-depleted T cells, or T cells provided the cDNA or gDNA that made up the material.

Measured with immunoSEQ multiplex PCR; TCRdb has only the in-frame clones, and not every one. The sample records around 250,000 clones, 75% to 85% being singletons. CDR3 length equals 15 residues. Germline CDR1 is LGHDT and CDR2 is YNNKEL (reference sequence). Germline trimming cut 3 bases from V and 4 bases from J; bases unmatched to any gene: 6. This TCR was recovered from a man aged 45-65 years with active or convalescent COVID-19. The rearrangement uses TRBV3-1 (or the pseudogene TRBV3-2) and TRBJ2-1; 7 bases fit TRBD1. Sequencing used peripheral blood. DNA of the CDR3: TGTGCCAGCAGCCATGTAGGACAGGCGTACAATGAGCAGTTCTTC. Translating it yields CASSHVGQAYNEQFF.